The following is a T cell receptor (beta chain) sequence with its context. This sample is drawn from a study of blood T cell repertoires in COVID-19. The CDR3 is made up of 15 amino acids. Deletions cut 2 bases from V and 2 bases from J, with 10 bases between. CDR1 and CDR2 from the germline V gene are MNHEY and SVGEGT. Sequenced by immunoSEQ multiplex PCR; TCRdb stores in-frame clones only, minus some. The table has more than 50,000 clones, about 82% seen once; the top ten hold almost 10%. Material for sequencing was peripheral blood. This chain uses TRBV6-2 or TRBV6-3 with TRBJ1-3; D possibly corresponds to TRBD1 (5 bases). The receptor's source is a human donor in a cohort sampled during active COVID-19. CDR3 protein: CASSYPGITGNTIYF. CDR3 coding DNA: TGTGCCAGCAGTTACCCAGGGATCACTGGAAACACCATATATTTT.